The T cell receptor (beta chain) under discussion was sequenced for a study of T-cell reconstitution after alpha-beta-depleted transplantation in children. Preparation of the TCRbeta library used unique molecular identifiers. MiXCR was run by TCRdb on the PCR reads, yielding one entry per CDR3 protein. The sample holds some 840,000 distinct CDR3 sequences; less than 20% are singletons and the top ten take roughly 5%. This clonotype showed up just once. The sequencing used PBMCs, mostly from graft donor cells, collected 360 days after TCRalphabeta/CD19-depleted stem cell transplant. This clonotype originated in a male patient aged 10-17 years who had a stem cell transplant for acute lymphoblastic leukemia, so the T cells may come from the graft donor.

CDR3: CSARDSGFNQPQHF. As DNA, the CDR3 is TGCAGTGCTAGAGATTCAGGGTTCAATCAGCCCCAGCATTTT. The gene calls are TRBV20-1 and TRBJ1-5, with D maybe TRBD1 (5 bases). The germline V gene encodes CDR1 DFQATT and CDR2 SNEGSKA (reference sequence). V lost 0 bases, J lost 3 bases, and 9 bases lay in between. The CDR3 sequence is 14 residues long.